A single sample gave rise to the 14 T cell receptor beta chains below, sequenced in a study of T-cell reconstitution after alpha-beta-depleted transplantation in children. Preparation of the TCRbeta library involved a method that used unique molecular identifiers. TCRdb re-called the PCR reads with MiXCR, one entry per CDR3 protein. Of 450,000 to 600,000 distinct CDR3 sequences listed, about 18% were seen once; the top ten hold 3.3%. Here the sequenced sample was PBMCs from the stem cell graft donor, taken from the stem cell graft. The receptors were gathered from a human donor who donated a stem cell graft to a child with acute lymphoblastic leukemia.

V is TRBV20-1 and J is TRBJ2-7, with 8 bases that match TRBD1. This CDR3 is 13 amino acids long. CDR1 is DFQATT and CDR2 is SNEGSKA in the germline V gene (reference sequence). The junction had 7 bases not matched to a gene; V was cut back by 6 bases and J by 3 bases. This CDR3 reads CSAYGQGNYEQYF. CDR3 DNA: TGCAGTGCCTATGGACAGGGCAACTACGAGCAGTACTTC.

V gene TRBV7-2 combines with J gene TRBJ2-1; TRBD1 agrees at 9 bases. With 4 bases clipped from V and 1 base from J, the junction kept 5 bases outside the gene matches. Germline CDR1 SGHTA, CDR2 FQGNSA. The CDR3 runs to 16 residues. DNA for the CDR3: TGTGCCAGCAGCTGGGCCGGGACAGGGTCCTACAATGAGCAGTTCTTC. Its protein product is CASSWAGTGSYNEQFF.

This clonotype was seen more than once but under ten times. The rearrangement links TRBV20-1 to TRBJ1-5, with TRBD1 matching 7 bases. The CDR3 is 15 residues long. The V segment lost 3 bases and the J segment 7 bases; nucleotides outside the gene matches: 12. CDR1 is DFQATT and CDR2 is SNEGSKA in the germline V gene (reference sequence). The CDR3 sequence: CSASDPRTGSQPQHF. The DNA of the CDR3 is TGCAGTGCTAGCGATCCTCGGACAGGATCACAGCCCCAGCATTTT.

In its sample, this clonotype was seen a few times. The genes are TRBV6-2 or TRBV6-3 and TRBJ2-7; maybe TRBD2 (7 bases). The CDR3 totals 14 residues. Per the germline V gene, CDR1 is MNHEY and CDR2 is SVGEGT. V was cut by 7 bases and J by 6 bases, with 19 bases left in between. The CDR3 spells CASTFAGAGGEQYF. The CDR3 DNA sequence: TGTGCCAGCACCTTTGCGGGGGCAGGAGGCGAGCAGTACTTC.

The chain combines TRBV29-1 with TRBJ2-1; 12 nucleotides match TRBD2. V was pared by 5 bases and J by 12 bases, with 2 bases of the junction left unmatched. In germline, CDR1 is SQVTM, CDR2 ANQGSEA. The CDR3 spans 11 residues. The CDR3, as DNA: TGCAGCGTTTCGACTAGCGGGGGGCAGTTCTTC. It yields the protein CSVSTSGGQFF.

This clonotype was counted once. The chain has TRBV12-3 or TRBV12-4 and TRBJ2-1; D ambiguous. The CDR3 totals 15 residues. The V gene lost 5 bases and the J gene lost 9 bases, with 20 bases spanning the gap. This CDR3 reads CASSLNLLSVSEQFF. CDR3 DNA sequence: TGTGCCAGCAGTCTTAATCTTCTCAGTGTGAGTGAGCAGTTCTTC.

The chain joins TRBV30 to TRBJ2-2, with 9 bases lining up with TRBD2. The V segment lost 5 bases and the J segment 6 bases; nucleotides outside the gene matches: 4. Germline CDR1 is GTSNPN and CDR2 is SVGIG (reference sequence). The CDR3 has 13 residues. Here the CDR3 DNA reads TGTGCCTGGCGGACTAGCGAGGCCGGGGAGCTGTTTTTT. Protein: CAWRTSEAGELFF.

V usage is TRBV28 and J usage is TRBJ2-7; 7 nucleotides line up with TRBD1. J was trimmed by 2 bases and V by 3 bases; bases with no gene match: 13. This CDR3 spans 17 amino acids. Germline CDR1 is MDHEN and CDR2 is SYDVKM. This CDR3 reads CASSLFAEQGWAYEQYF. The CDR3 DNA is TGTGCCAGCAGTTTGTTCGCCGAACAGGGGTGGGCCTACGAGCAGTACTTC.

This clonotype was seen a few times. The chain links TRBV4-1 to TRBJ2-7; D may be TRBD2 (6 bases). The length of the CDR3 is 15 residues. Germline V gives CDR1 MGHRA, CDR2 YSYEKL. V was trimmed by 4 bases and J by 0 bases, leaving 13 bases between them. The CDR3 sequence is CASSRYRGTSYEQYF. The CDR3 region has the DNA TGCGCCAGCAGCCGATATCGCGGGACCTCCTACGAGCAGTACTTC.

V usage is TRBV20-1 and J usage is TRBJ2-3; 7 bases match TRBD2. Germline V CDR1 and CDR2: DFQATT, SNEGSKA (reference sequence). The CDR3 is 16 residues long. V lost 8 bases to trimming and J lost 9 bases; unmatched junction nucleotides: 23. Here the CDR3 DNA reads TGCAGTACCCTAGGGGAGTCCGGGAGAGCGGGACTGACGCAGTATTTT. Its protein product is CSTLGESGRAGLTQYF.

This clonotype was observed many times. The chain carries TRBV7-9 and TRBJ2-7; 7 bases align to TRBD1. The V segment lost 6 bases and the J segment 2 bases; nucleotides outside the gene matches: 7. This CDR3 has 14 residues. Germline V lookup: CDR1 SEHNR, CDR2 FQNEAQ (reference sequence). The CDR3 sequence: CASSSPGQTYEQYF. The CDR3 DNA reads as TGTGCCAGCAGTTCACCGGGACAGACCTACGAGCAGTACTTC.

This clonotype was counted between two and nine times. J is TRBJ2-1 and V is TRBV18, with a weak D call TRBD1 (5 bases). The germline V gene has CDR1 KGHSH and CDR2 LQKENI. V was cut by 3 bases and J by 5 bases, with 14 bases left in between. The CDR3 loop spans 15 amino acids. CDR3 amino acids: CASSPPSQGNNEQFF. In nucleotides, the CDR3 is TGTGCCAGCTCACCCCCGTCGCAGGGCAACAATGAGCAGTTCTTC.

The chain uses TRBV14 and TRBJ2-5, with 9 positions matching TRBD2. The CDR3 contains 18 residues. Germline CDR1 is SGHDN and CDR2 is FVKESK. With 1 base clipped from V and 4 bases from J, the junction kept 13 bases outside the gene matches. The CDR3 bases are TGTGCCAGCAGCCAAGGAATAGCGGGAGTATCGCCGGCAGAGACCCAGTACTTC. Its translation is CASSQGIAGVSPAETQYF.

This clonotype was recorded a few times. The V call is TRBV4-2, the J call TRBJ2-2; D is perhaps TRBD1 (5 bases). V lost 1 base and J 7 bases, leaving 7 bases between the germline ends. This CDR3 has 13 residues. CDR1 is LGHNA, CDR2 YNFKEQ, per germline. The CDR3 sequence is CASSQAGYGELFF. The CDR3 bases are TGTGCCAGCAGCCAAGCAGGGTACGGGGAGCTGTTTTTT.